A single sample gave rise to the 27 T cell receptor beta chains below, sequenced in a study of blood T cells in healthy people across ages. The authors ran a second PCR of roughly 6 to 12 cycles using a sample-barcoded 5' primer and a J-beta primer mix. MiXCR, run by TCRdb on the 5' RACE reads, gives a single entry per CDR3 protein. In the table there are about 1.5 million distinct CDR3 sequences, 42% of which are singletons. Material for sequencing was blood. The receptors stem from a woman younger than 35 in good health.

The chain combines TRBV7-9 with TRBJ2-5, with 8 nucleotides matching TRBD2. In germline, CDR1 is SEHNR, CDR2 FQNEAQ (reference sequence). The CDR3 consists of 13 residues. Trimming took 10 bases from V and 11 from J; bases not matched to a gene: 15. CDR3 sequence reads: CAIERGIYNEQYF. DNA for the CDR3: TGTGCCATCGAGCGGGGGATTTACAATGAGCAGTACTTC.

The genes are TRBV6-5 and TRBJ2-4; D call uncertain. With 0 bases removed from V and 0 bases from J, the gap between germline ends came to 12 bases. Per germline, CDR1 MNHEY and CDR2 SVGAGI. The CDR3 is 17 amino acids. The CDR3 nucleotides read TGTGCCAGCAGTTACTCGATCTTCCCGACAGCCAAAAACATTCAGTACTTC. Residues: CASSYSIFPTAKNIQYF.

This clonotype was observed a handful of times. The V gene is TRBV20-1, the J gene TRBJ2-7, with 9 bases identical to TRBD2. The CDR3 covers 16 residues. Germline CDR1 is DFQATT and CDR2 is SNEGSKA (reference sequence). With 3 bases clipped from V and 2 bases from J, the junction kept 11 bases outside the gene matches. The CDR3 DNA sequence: TGCAGTGCTAGGGTTAGCGGGGGAAAGAGCCCCTACGAGCAGTACTTC. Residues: CSARVSGGKSPYEQYF.

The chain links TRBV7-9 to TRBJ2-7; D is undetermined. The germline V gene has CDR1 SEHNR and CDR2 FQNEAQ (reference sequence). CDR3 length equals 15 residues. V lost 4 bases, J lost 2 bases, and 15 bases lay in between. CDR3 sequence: CASSSNLGNTYEQYF. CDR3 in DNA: TGTGCCAGCAGCTCGAATTTGGGCAATACCTACGAGCAGTACTTC.

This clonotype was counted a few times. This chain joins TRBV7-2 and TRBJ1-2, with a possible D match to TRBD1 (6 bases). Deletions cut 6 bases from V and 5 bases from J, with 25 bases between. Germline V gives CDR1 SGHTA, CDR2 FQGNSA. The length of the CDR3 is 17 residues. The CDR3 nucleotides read TGTGCCAGCAGTCTAACGTTTATCAGGGGACAACTTTATGGCTACACCTTC. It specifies CASSLTFIRGQLYGYTF.

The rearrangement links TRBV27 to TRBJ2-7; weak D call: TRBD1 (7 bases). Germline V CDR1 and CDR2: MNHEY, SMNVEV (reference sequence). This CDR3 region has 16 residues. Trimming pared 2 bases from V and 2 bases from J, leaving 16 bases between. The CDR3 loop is CASSLRAGGLTYEQYF. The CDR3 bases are TGTGCCAGCAGTTTACGGGCAGGGGGGTTAACCTACGAGCAGTACTTC.

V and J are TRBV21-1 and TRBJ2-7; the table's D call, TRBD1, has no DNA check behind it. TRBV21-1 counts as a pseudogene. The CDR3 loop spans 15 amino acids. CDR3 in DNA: TGTGCCAGCAGCCTTCGACAGGGAGGCCCCTACGAGCAGTACTTC. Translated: CASSLRQGGPYEQYF.

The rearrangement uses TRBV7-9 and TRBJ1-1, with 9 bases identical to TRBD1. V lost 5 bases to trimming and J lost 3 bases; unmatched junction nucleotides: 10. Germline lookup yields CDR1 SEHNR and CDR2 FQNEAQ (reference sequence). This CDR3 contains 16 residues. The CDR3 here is CASSPAGTGRYTEAFF. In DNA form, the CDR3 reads TGTGCCAGCAGCCCCGCCGGGACAGGGAGATACACTGAAGCTTTCTTT.

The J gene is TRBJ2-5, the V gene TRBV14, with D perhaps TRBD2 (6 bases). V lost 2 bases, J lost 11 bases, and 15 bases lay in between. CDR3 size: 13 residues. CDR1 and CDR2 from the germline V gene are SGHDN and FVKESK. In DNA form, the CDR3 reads TGTGCCAGCAGCCAAACTACAATCCGGGAGCAGTACTTC. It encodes CASSQTTIREQYF.

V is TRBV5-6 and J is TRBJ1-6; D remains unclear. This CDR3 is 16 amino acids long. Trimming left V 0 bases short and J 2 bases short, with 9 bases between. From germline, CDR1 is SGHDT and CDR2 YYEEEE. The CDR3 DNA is TGTGCCAGCAGCTTGGGGACCGGTACCTATAATTCACCCCTCCACTTT. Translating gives CASSLGTGTYNSPLHF. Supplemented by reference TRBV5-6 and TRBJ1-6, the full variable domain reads DAGVTQSPTHLIKTRGQQVTLRCSPKSGHDTVSWYQQALGQGPQFIFQYYEEEERQRGNFPDRFSGHQFPNYSSELNVNALLLGDSALYLCASSLGTGTYNSPLHFGNGTRLTVT.

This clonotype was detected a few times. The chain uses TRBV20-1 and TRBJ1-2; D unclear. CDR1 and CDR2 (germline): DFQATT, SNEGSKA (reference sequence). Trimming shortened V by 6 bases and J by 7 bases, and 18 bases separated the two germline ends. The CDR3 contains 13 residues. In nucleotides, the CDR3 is TGCAGTGCCCCGGGGTCAGTTATGGGTGGCTACACCTTC. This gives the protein CSAPGSVMGGYTF.

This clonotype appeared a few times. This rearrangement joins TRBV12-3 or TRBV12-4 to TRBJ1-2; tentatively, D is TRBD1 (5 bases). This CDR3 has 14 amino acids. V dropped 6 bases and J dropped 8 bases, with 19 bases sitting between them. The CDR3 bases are TGTGCCAGCAGCCCCGGGACGGCAAAATGGGGCTACACCTTC. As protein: CASSPGTAKWGYTF.

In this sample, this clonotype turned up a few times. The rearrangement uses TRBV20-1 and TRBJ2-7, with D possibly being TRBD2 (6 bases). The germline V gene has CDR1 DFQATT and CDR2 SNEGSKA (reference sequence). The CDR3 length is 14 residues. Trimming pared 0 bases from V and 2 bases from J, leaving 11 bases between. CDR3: CSARDREETYEQYF. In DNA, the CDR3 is TGCAGTGCTAGAGACAGGGAGGAAACCTACGAGCAGTACTTC.

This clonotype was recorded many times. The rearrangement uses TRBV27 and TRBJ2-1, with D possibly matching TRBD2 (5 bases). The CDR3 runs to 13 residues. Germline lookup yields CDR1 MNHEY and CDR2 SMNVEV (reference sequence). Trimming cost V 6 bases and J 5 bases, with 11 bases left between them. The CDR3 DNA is TGTGCCAGCAGCTTAAGCGGAAACAATGAGCAGTTCTTC. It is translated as CASSLSGNNEQFF.

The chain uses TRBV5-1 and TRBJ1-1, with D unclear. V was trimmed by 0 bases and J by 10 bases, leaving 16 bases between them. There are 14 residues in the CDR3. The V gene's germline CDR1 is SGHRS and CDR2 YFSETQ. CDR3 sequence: CASSLAVTPDTAFF. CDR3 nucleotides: TGCGCCAGCAGCTTGGCCGTCACCCCCGACACAGCTTTCTTT.

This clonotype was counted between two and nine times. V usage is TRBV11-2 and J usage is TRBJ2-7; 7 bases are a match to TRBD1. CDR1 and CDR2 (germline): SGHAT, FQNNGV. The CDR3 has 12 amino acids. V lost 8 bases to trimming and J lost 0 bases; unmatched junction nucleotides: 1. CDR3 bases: TGTGCCAGCGGGACAGCCTCCTACGAGCAGTACTTC. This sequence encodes CASGTASYEQYF.

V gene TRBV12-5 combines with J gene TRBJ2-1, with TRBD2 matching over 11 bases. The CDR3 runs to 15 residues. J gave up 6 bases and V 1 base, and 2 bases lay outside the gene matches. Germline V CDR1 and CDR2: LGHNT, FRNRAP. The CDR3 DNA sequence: TGTGCTAGTGGTTTGGCGGGACTAGCGGCCAATGAGCAGTTCTTC. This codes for CASGLAGLAANEQFF.

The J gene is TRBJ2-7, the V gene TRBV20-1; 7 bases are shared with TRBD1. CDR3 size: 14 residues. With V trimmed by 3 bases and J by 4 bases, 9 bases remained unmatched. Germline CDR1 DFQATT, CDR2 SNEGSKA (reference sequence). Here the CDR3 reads CSASLVTGSYEQYF. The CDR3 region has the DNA TGCAGTGCTAGCTTGGTGACAGGGTCTTACGAGCAGTACTTC.

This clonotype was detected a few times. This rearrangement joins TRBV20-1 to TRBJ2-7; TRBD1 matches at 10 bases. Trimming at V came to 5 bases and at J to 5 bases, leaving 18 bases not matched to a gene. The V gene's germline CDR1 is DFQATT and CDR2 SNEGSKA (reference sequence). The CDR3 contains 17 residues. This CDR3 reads CSALAPGTGAHLDEQYF. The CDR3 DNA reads TGCAGTGCTCTTGCCCCCGGGACAGGGGCTCATTTGGACGAGCAGTACTTC.

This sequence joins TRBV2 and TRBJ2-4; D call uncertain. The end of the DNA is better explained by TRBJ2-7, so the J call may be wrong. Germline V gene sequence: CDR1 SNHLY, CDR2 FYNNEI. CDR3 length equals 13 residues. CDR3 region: CASSERQEYEQYF. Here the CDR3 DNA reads TGTGCCAGCAGTGAAAGGCAGGAATACGAGCAGTACTTC.

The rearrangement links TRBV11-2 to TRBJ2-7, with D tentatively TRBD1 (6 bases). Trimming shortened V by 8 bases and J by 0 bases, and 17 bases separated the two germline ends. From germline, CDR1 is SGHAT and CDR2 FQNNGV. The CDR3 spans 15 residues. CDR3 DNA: TGTGCCAGCGTCCGGGGACAATCTAACTCCTACGAGCAGTACTTC. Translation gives CASVRGQSNSYEQYF.

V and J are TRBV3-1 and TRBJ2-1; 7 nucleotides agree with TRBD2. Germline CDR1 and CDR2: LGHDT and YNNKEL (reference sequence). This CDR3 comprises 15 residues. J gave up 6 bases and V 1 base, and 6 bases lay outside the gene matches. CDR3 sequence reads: CASSQVPRTSNEQFF. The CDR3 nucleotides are TGTGCCAGCAGCCAAGTTCCAAGGACTAGCAATGAGCAGTTCTTC.

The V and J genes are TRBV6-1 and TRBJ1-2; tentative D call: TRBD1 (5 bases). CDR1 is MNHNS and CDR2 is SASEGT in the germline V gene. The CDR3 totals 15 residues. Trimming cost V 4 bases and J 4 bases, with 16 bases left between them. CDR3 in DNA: TGTGCCAGCAGTGGGGCCGGCGGGACCCTCTATGGCTACACCTTC. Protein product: CASSGAGGTLYGYTF.

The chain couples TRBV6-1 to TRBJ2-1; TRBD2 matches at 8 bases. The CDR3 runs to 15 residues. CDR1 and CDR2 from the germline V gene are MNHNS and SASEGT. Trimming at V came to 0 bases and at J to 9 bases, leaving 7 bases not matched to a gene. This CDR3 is CASSEALRGGLEQFF. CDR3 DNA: TGTGCCAGCAGTGAAGCGCTTCGGGGGGGACTTGAGCAGTTCTTC.

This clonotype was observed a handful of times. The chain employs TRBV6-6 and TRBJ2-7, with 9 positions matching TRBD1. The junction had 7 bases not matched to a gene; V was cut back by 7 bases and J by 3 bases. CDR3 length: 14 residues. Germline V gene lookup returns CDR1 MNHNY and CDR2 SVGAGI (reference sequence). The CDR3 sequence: CASTSTGGIYEQYF. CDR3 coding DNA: TGTGCCAGCACGAGTACAGGGGGCATCTACGAGCAGTACTTC.

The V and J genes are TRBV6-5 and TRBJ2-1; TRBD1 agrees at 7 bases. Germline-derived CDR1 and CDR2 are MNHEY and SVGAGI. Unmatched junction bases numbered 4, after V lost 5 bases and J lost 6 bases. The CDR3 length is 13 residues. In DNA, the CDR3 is TGTGCCAGCAGTGATTGGGACAGCAATGAGCAGTTCTTC. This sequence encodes CASSDWDSNEQFF.

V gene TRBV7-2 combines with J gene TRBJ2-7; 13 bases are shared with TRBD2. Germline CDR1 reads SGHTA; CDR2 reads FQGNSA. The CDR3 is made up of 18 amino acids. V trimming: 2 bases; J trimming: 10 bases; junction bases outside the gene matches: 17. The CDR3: CASSLRGLAGTRSGDQYF. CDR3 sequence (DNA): TGTGCCAGCAGCTTAAGGGGACTAGCGGGAACACGCTCGGGGGACCAGTACTTC.